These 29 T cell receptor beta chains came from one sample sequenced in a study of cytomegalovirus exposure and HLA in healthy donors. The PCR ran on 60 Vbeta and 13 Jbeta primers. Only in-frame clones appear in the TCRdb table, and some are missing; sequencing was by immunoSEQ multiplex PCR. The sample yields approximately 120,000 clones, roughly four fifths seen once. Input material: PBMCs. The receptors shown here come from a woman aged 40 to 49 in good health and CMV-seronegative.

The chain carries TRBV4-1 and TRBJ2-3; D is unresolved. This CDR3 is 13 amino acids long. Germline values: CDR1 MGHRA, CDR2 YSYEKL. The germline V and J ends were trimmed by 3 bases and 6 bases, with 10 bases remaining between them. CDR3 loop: CASSQSVLDTQYF. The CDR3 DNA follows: TGCGCCAGCAGCCAGTCAGTGTTGGATACGCAGTATTTT.

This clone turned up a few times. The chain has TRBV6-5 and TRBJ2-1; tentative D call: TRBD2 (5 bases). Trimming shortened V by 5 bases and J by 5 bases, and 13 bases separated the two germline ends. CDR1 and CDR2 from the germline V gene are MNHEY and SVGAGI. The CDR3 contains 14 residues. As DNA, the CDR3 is TGTGCCAGCAGTCCCGGGCAAGCGGACAATGAGCAGTTCTTC. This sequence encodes CASSPGQADNEQFF.

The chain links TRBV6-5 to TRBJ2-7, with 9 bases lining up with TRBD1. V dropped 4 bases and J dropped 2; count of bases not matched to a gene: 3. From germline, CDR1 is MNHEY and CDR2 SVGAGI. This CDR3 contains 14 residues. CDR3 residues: CASSSGQGPYEQYF. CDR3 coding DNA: TGTGCCAGCAGTTCGGGACAGGGTCCCTACGAGCAGTACTTC.

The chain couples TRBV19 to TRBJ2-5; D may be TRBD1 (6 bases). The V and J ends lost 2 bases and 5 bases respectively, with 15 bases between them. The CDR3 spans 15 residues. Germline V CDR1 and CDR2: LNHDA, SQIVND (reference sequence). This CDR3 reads CASSITGGGGETQYF. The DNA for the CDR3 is TGTGCCAGTAGTATAACTGGGGGCGGTGGGGAGACCCAGTACTTC.

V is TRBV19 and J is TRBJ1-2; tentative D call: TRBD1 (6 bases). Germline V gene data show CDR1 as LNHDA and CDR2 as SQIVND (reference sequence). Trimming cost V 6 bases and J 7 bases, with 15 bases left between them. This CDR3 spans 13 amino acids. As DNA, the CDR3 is TGTGCCAGTAGCGTCGGGGGGCCTCGTGGCTACACCTTC. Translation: CASSVGGPRGYTF.

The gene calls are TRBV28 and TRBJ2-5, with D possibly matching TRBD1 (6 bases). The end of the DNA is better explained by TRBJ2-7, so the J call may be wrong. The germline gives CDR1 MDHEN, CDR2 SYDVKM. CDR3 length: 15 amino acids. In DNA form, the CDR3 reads TGTGCCAGCATACAATTGGGGGCAGGAACCTACGAGCAGTACTTC. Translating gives CASIQLGAGTYEQYF.

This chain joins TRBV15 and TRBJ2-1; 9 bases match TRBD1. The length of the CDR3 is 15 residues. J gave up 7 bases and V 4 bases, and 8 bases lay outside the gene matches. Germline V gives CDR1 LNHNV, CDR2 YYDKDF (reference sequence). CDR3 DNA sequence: TGTGCCACCAGCAACCGGGACAGGGTAAGGAATGAGCAGTTCTTC. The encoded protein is CATSNRDRVRNEQFF.

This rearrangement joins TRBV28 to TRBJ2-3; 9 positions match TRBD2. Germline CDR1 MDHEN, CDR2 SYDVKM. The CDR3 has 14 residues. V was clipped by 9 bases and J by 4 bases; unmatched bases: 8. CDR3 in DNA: TGTGCCAGTTACCGAGCGGGAGGCCCAGATACGCAGTATTTT. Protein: CASYRAGGPDTQYF.

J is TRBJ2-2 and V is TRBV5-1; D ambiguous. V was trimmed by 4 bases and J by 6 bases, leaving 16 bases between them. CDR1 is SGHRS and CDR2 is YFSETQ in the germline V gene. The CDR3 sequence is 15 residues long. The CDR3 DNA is TGCGCCAGCAGCCTAGAACTCCATAGCCCCGGGGAGCTGTTTTTT. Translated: CASSLELHSPGELFF.

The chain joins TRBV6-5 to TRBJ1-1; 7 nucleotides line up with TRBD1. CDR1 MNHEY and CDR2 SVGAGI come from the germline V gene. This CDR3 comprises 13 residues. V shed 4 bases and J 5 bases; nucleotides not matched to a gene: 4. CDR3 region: CASSSQGWTEAFF. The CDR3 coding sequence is TGTGCCAGCAGTTCACAGGGGTGGACTGAAGCTTTCTTT.

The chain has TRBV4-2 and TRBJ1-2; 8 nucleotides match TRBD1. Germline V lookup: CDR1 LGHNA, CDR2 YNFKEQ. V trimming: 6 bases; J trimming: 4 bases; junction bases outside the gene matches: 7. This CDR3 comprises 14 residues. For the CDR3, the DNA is TGTGCCAGCAGTCCAGGGGGCTTAGGCTATGGCTACACCTTC. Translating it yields CASSPGGLGYGYTF.

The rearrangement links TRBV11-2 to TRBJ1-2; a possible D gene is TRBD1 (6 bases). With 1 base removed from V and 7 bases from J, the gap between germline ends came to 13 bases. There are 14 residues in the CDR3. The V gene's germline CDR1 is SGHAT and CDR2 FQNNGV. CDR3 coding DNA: TGTGCCAGCAGCTTAGCACAGGGTACAGGTGGCTACACCTTC. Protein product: CASSLAQGTGGYTF.

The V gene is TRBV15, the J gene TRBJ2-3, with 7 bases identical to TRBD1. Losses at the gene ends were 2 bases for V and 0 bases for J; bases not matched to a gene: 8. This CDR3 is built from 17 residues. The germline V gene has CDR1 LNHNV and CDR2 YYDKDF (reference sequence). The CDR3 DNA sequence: TGTGCCACCAGCAGACAACAGGGGCGCCAAAGCACAGATACGCAGTATTTT. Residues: CATSRQQGRQSTDTQYF.

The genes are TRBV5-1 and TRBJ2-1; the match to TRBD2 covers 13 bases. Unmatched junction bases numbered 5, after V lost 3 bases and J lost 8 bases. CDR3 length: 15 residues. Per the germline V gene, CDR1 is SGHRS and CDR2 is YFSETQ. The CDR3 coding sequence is TGCGCCAGCAGCTCTGGACTAGCGGGAGTCGATGAGCAGTTCTTC. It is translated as CASSSGLAGVDEQFF.

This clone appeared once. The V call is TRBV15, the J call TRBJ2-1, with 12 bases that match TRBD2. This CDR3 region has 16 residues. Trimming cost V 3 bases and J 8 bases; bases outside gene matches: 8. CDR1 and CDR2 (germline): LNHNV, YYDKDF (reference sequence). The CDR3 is CATSRGGLAGGDEQFF. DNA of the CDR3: TGTGCCACCAGCAGGGGGGGGCTAGCGGGAGGGGATGAGCAGTTCTTC.

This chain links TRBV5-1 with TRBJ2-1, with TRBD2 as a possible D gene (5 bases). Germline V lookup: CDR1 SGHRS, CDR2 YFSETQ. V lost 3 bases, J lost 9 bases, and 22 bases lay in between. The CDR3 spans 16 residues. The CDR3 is CASSSPEVAKRSEQFF. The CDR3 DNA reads TGCGCCAGCAGCTCGCCCGAGGTAGCAAAGCGGTCTGAGCAGTTCTTC.

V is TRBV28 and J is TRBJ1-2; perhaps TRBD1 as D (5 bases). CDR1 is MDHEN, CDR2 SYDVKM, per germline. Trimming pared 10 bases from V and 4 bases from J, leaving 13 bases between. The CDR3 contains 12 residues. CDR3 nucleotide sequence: TGTGCCACAGGCCGGCAGGGCTATGGCTACACCTTC. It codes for CATGRQGYGYTF.

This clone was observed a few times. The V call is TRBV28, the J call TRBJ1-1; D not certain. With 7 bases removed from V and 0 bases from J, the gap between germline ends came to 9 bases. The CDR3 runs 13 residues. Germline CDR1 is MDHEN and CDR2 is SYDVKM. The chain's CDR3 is CASTREMNTEAFF. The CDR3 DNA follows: TGTGCCAGCACCCGTGAGATGAACACTGAAGCTTTCTTT.

CDR3 nucleotide sequence: TGTGCCAGCAGCCCCTCACGCGGGTACCACAATGAGCAGTTCTTC. Its protein is CASSPSRGYHNEQFF. The rearrangement joins TRBV5-4 to TRBJ2-1, with D tentatively TRBD2 (5 bases). The germline V and J ends were trimmed by 4 bases and 5 bases, with 16 bases remaining between them. CDR1 is SGHNT, CDR2 YYREEE, per germline (reference sequence). CDR3 size: 15 residues.

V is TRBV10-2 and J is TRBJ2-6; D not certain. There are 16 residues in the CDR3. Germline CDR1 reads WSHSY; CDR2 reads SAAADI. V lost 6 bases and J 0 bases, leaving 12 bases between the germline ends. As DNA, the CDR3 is TGCGCCAGCAGCGGCAGTGGGCTCTCTGGGGCCAACGTCCTGACTTTC. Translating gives CASSGSGLSGANVLTF.

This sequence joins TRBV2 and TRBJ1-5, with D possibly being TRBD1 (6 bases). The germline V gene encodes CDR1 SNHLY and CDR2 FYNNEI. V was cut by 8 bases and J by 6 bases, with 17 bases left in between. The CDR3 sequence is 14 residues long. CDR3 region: CASGRQGLSQPQHF. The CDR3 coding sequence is TGTGCCAGCGGTCGCCAGGGGTTAAGTCAGCCCCAGCATTTT.

The CDR3 spells CASHSGTEAFF. The CDR3 DNA follows: TGTGCCAGCCATTCGGGCACTGAAGCTTTCTTT. This sequence joins TRBV28 and TRBJ1-1; D remains ambiguous. The CDR3 has 11 residues. Germline CDR1 reads MDHEN; CDR2 reads SYDVKM. With 8 bases removed from V and 4 bases from J, the gap between germline ends came to 8 bases.

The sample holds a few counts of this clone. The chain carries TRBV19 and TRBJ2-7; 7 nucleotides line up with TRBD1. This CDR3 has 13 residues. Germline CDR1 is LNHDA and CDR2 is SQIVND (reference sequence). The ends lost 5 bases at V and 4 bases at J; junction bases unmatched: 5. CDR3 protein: CASSLRQGYEQYF. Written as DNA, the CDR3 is TGTGCCAGTAGTCTCCGACAGGGATACGAGCAGTACTTC.

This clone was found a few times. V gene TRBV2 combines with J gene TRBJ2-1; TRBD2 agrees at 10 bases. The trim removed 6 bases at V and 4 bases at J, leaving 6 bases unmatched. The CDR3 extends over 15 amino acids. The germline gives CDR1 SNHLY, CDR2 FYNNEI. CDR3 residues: CASRRAGGPYNEQFF. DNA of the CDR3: TGTGCCAGCAGACGAGCGGGAGGGCCTTACAATGAGCAGTTCTTC.

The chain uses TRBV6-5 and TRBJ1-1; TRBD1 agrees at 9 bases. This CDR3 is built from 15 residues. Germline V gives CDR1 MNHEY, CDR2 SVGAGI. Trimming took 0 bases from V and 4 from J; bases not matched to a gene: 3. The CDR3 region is CASSYSLDRGTEAFF. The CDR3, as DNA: TGTGCCAGCAGTTACTCGCTGGACAGGGGCACTGAAGCTTTCTTT.

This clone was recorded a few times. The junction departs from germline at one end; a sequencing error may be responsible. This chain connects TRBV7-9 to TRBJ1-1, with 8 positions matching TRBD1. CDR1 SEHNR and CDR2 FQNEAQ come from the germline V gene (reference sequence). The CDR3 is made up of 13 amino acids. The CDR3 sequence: CSSSFAGGYEAFF. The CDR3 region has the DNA TGTTCCAGCAGCTTTGCAGGGGGCTATGAAGCTTTCTTT.

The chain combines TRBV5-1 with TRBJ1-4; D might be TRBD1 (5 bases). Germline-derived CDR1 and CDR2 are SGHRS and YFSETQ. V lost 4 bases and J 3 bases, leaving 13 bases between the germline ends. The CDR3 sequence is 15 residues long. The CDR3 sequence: CASSGGTSANEKLFF. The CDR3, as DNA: TGCGCCAGCAGCGGGGGGACCTCCGCTAATGAAAAACTGTTTTTT.

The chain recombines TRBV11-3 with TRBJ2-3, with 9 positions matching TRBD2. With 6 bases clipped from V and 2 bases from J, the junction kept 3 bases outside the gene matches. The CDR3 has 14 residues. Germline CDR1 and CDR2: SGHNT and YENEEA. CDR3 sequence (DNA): TGTGCCAGCAGTCAGCGGGAGGACACAGATACGCAGTATTTT. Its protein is CASSQREDTDTQYF.

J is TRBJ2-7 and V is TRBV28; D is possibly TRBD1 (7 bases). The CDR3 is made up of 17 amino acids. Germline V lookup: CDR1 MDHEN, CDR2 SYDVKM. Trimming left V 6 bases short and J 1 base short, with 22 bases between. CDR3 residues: CASSSVGTQGGSYEQYF. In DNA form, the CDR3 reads TGTGCCAGCAGCAGTGTGGGGACGCAGGGGGGATCCTACGAGCAGTACTTC.